What follows are 32 T cell receptor beta chains derived from one specimen sequenced in a study of T cells in Graves' hyperthyroidism and ophthalmopathy. Authors of the study amplified TCR beta CDR3 regions from RNA transcripts. A first-round RT-PCR of the TCR CDR3 used the HTBI primer set. TCRdb reprocessed the multiplex PCR reads with MiXCR, giving one entry per CDR3 protein. Seen here are some 490,000 distinct CDR3 sequences, less than 25% observed once, and the top ten hold around 47%. Sequenced sample: blood. Receptors originate from a woman aged 70-85 years with Graves' ophthalmopathy.

V and J are TRBV11-2 and TRBJ1-2, with D possibly matching TRBD1 (5 bases). CDR3 length: 15 residues. Germline assignment: CDR1 SGHAT and CDR2 FQNNGV. The V and J ends lost 5 bases and 4 bases respectively, with 17 bases between them. The CDR3 region has the DNA TGTGCCAGCAGCCCCTTCGGGGAGGGGCTCTATGGCTACACCTTC. Encoded protein: CASSPFGEGLYGYTF.

This clonotype appeared a few times. The chain links TRBV24-1 to TRBJ2-2; perhaps TRBD1 as D (6 bases). The CDR3 has 16 residues. Per the germline V gene, CDR1 is KGHDR and CDR2 is SFDVKD. V lost 2 bases to trimming and J lost 7 bases, with 16 bases between them. The DNA of the CDR3 is TGTGCCACCAGTGATTCCCGGGGACGCAGGGGCGGGGAGCTGTTTTTT. Protein sequence: CATSDSRGRRGGELFF.

This clonotype was picked up a small number of times. The chain has TRBV9 and TRBJ2-5, with 10 bases aligning to TRBD1. The CDR3 is 15 residues long. The V gene end was trimmed by 6 bases and the J gene end by 5 bases; junction bases not matched to a gene: 10. Germline lookup yields CDR1 SGDLS and CDR2 YYNGEE. CDR3 residues: CASTRTGGPWETQYF. CDR3 nucleotide sequence: TGTGCCAGCACCAGGACAGGGGGTCCGTGGGAGACCCAGTACTTC.

The V call is TRBV11-2, the J call TRBJ2-7; weak D call: TRBD2 (5 bases). This CDR3 has 18 amino acids. Germline V gives CDR1 SGHAT, CDR2 FQNNGV. V was cut by 0 bases and J by 0 bases, with 18 bases left in between. This CDR3 is CASSLDLGDYTYSYEQYF. CDR3 in DNA: TGTGCCAGCAGCTTAGATCTGGGAGACTACACTTACTCCTACGAGCAGTACTTC.

The table lists this clonotype with many counts. The chain recombines TRBV2 with TRBJ2-1, with D perhaps matching TRBD2 (6 bases). V dropped 7 bases and J dropped 4 bases, with 14 bases sitting between them. This CDR3 contains 14 residues. CDR1 SNHLY and CDR2 FYNNEI come from the germline V gene. CDR3 sequence (DNA): TGTGCCAGCAAGGTGGTAGCGGTATACAATGAGCAGTTCTTC. This encodes CASKVVAVYNEQFF.

This clonotype was seen a handful of times. J is TRBJ2-3 and V is TRBV7-9, with 9 bases lining up with TRBD2. The CDR3 length is 17 residues. Germline lookup yields CDR1 SEHNR and CDR2 FQNEAQ (reference sequence). V shed 5 bases, J shed 4 bases, and the junction held 13 bases outside the gene matches. The CDR3 DNA reads TGTGCCAGCAGCCCGAGGCCTAGCGGGATGTCGGCAGATACGCAGTATTTT. Its translation is CASSPRPSGMSADTQYF.

As regards this clonotype: Since a much larger clone is just one base distant, this may be a read error. This chain joins TRBV2 and TRBJ2-4, with 9 bases matching TRBD1. Germline values: CDR1 SNHLY, CDR2 FYNNEI. The CDR3 covers 14 residues. Losses at the gene ends were 6 bases for V and 3 bases for J; bases not matched to a gene: 3. Here the CDR3 reads CASRVTGGKNIQYF. In DNA, the CDR3 is TGTGCCAGCAGGGTGACAGGGGGCAAAAACATTCAGTACTTC.

The V and J genes are TRBV7-3 and TRBJ2-2; D unclear. V was clipped by 0 bases and J by 1 base, with 9 bases between them. Germline CDR1 is SGHTA and CDR2 is FQGTGA. CDR3 length: 16 amino acids. The CDR3 DNA reads TGTGCCAGCAGCTTAACGAATTCGGGGAACACCGGGGAGCTGTTTTTT. This encodes CASSLTNSGNTGELFF.

This clonotype was observed a few times. The V and J genes are TRBV28 and TRBJ2-4, with D tentatively TRBD1 or TRBD2 (5 bases each). Trimming shortened V by 2 bases and J by 0 bases, and 11 bases separated the two germline ends. The germline CDR1 and CDR2 sequences are MDHEN and SYDVKM. CDR3 length equals 16 residues. CDR3 sequence reads: CASSLRDGLAKNIQYF. CDR3 sequence (DNA): TGTGCCAGCAGTTTACGGGACGGACTAGCCAAAAACATTCAGTACTTC.

Comment on this clonotype: A much larger clone lies one base from this, so it may be a read error. The gene calls are TRBV6-1 and TRBJ1-1, with D tentatively TRBD1 (5 bases). The CDR3 contains 14 residues. Germline CDR1 is MNHNS and CDR2 is SASEGT. Trimming took 4 bases from V and 5 from J, leaving 14 bases between them. CDR3 sequence reads: CASSGLAGKTEAFF. The CDR3 DNA reads as TGTGCCAGCAGTGGCTTGGCAGGGAAGACTGAAGCTTTCTTT.

This clonotype was observed a handful of times. The chain has TRBV3-1 and TRBJ2-3; 12 positions agree with TRBD2. The germline V gene encodes CDR1 LGHDT and CDR2 YNNKEL (reference sequence). The trim removed 4 bases at V and 6 bases at J, leaving 5 bases unmatched. There are 15 residues in the CDR3. This chain's CDR3 is CASSPGLAGFDTQYF. CDR3 bases: TGTGCCAGCAGCCCTGGACTAGCGGGATTTGATACGCAGTATTTT.

This clonotype was recorded a few times. The junction departs from germline at one end; a sequencing error may be responsible. The gene calls are TRBV11-1 and TRBJ2-4; TRBD2 matches 7 bases. The germline CDR1 and CDR2 sequences are SGHAT and FQDESV (reference sequence). CDR3 size: 16 residues. The DNA of the CDR3 is TGTGCCAGCAGCTTGGCTGGGACTATAGCCAAAAACATTCAGTGCTTC. Protein: CASSLAGTIAKNIQCF.

This clonotype occurred a few times. This chain links TRBV20-1 with TRBJ1-1; possibly TRBD1 for D (5 bases). The ends were cut back, 6 bases at V and 1 base at J, with 15 bases in the middle. CDR1 and CDR2 from the germline V gene are DFQATT and SNEGSKA (reference sequence). The CDR3 contains 14 residues. In nucleotides, the CDR3 is TGCAGTGCGGGGGACGAGATTGGGAACACTGAAGCTTTCTTT. It translates to CSAGDEIGNTEAFF.

The table lists this clonotype with a few counts. The chain employs TRBV12-5 and TRBJ2-3; 7 nucleotides agree with TRBD2. This CDR3 contains 15 residues. V lost 2 bases and J lost 2; bases outside the gene matches: 4. Germline-derived CDR1 and CDR2 are LGHNT and FRNRAP. The CDR3 reads CASGLSSGITDTQYF. CDR3 coding DNA: TGTGCTAGTGGTTTGTCTAGCGGAATCACAGATACGCAGTATTTT.

This clonotype has just a few counts. The rearrangement uses TRBV19 and TRBJ2-3; D tentatively fits TRBD1 or TRBD2 (5 bases each). V lost 5 bases and J 2 bases, leaving 20 bases between the germline ends. Germline V gives CDR1 LNHDA, CDR2 SQIVND (reference sequence). The CDR3 length is 17 residues. CDR3 DNA sequence: TGTGCCAGTAGTCGGGACGGAACCCGGGCTGTCACAGATACGCAGTATTTT. Amino acid sequence: CASSRDGTRAVTDTQYF.

The chain is built from TRBV10-2 and TRBJ1-2, with a possible D match to TRBD1 (6 bases). The V gene lost 6 bases and the J gene lost 5 bases, with 13 bases spanning the gap. The CDR3 is made up of 13 amino acids. Germline loops: CDR1 WSHSY, CDR2 SAAADI. CDR3 residues: CASSWGTRYGYTF. The CDR3 DNA sequence: TGCGCCAGCAGCTGGGGGACACGATATGGCTACACCTTC.

The chain has TRBV7-9 and TRBJ2-5; 11 bases map to TRBD1. This CDR3 region has 16 residues. The J segment lost 2 bases and the V segment lost 5 bases, leaving 7 bases of the junction unmatched. The germline V gene has CDR1 SEHNR and CDR2 FQNEAQ (reference sequence). CDR3 sequence (DNA): TGTGCCAGCAGCCCCGGGACAGGGGGATGGCAAGAGACCCAGTACTTC. It is translated as CASSPGTGGWQETQYF.

The V call is TRBV12-3 or TRBV12-4, the J call TRBJ1-4; 8 bases map to TRBD1. The CDR3 is 14 amino acids. V gave up 3 bases and J gave up 5 bases; unmatched junction bases: 2. The DNA for the CDR3 is TGTGCCAGCAGTTTTAACAGGGGGAATGAAAAACTGTTTTTT. This codes for CASSFNRGNEKLFF.

In its sample, this clonotype was seen many times. The rearrangement joins TRBV28 to TRBJ1-1, with D tentatively TRBD1 (6 bases). CDR3 length: 15 amino acids. Germline CDR1 MDHEN, CDR2 SYDVKM. The V gene lost 5 bases and the J gene lost 2 bases, with 15 bases spanning the gap. DNA of the CDR3: TGTGCCAGCAGTCTTTCCGGGACACCTAACACTGAAGCTTTCTTT. This codes for CASSLSGTPNTEAFF.

This clonotype was observed at least ten times. The chain has TRBV7-2 and TRBJ2-7; D may correspond to TRBD1 or TRBD2 (5 bases each). Germline loops: CDR1 SGHTA, CDR2 FQGNSA. This CDR3 has 14 residues. The germline V and J ends were trimmed by 2 bases and 2 bases, with 10 bases remaining between them. The CDR3 nucleotides are TGTGCCAGCAGCTTATGGGACGGTCCCTACGAGCAGTACTTC. Translation: CASSLWDGPYEQYF.

J is TRBJ2-1 and V is TRBV19; no clear D. Germline assignment: CDR1 LNHDA and CDR2 SQIVND (reference sequence). The length of the CDR3 is 12 residues. V shed 1 base and J shed 4 bases, with 2 bases lying between them. The CDR3 sequence is CASSIVYNEQFF. The DNA for the CDR3 is TGTGCCAGTAGTATAGTTTACAATGAGCAGTTCTTC.

This clonotype has at least ten counts. The V call is TRBV7-2, the J call TRBJ1-2; TRBD1 matches 12 bases. V lost 5 bases, J lost 0 bases, and 10 bases stayed unmatched. Germline CDR1 SGHTA, CDR2 FQGNSA. This CDR3 contains 18 residues. The CDR3 here is CASSPRGTGGLANYGYTF. The CDR3 bases are TGTGCCAGCAGCCCCCGGGGGACAGGGGGCCTGGCTAACTATGGCTACACCTTC.

The J gene is TRBJ1-6, the V gene TRBV10-3; maybe TRBD1 (5 bases). Trimming left V 4 bases short and J 9 bases short, with 13 bases between. In germline, CDR1 is ENHRY, CDR2 SYGVKD. This CDR3 contains 14 residues. The CDR3 is CAISGQGSGSPLHF. As DNA, the CDR3 is TGTGCCATCAGTGGTCAGGGAAGTGGTTCACCCCTCCACTTT.

A word on this clonotype: Given a much more abundant clone one base away, this may be a read error. The chain combines TRBV11-2 with TRBJ2-2; unclear D gene. The V and J ends lost 7 bases and 1 base respectively, with 10 bases between them. CDR1 is SGHAT, CDR2 FQNNGV, per germline. The CDR3 totals 14 residues. The CDR3 is CASTERVNTGELFF. CDR3 nucleotide sequence: TGTGCCAGCACCGAACGGGTGAACACCGGGGAGCTGTTTTTT.

CDR3 residues: CSATQRITDTQHF. The CDR3 coding sequence is TGCAGTGCTACCCAACGGATCACAGATACGCAGCATTTT. This chain uses TRBV20-1 with TRBJ2-3; D uncertain. TRBJ1-5 explains the end of the DNA better; the J call may be wrong. Germline CDR1 is DFQATT and CDR2 is SNEGSKA (reference sequence). This CDR3 is built from 13 residues.

Many counts were recorded for this clonotype. The chain links TRBV7-8 to TRBJ2-1; TRBD2 matches 9 bases. V lost 2 bases, J lost 10 bases, and 15 bases stayed unmatched. From germline, CDR1 is SGHVS and CDR2 FQNEAQ. The CDR3 covers 17 residues. CDR3 DNA: TGTGCCAGCAGCTTACTCATGGGCGGGGGGGCGGTACGCGAGCAGTTCTTC. This encodes CASSLLMGGGAVREQFF.

This clonotype was seen ten or more times. The rearrangement links TRBV2 to TRBJ1-2; TRBD1 is a possible D gene (5 bases). This CDR3 is built from 14 residues. Germline V gives CDR1 SNHLY, CDR2 FYNNEI. Trimming took off 6 bases at V and 7 bases at J, with 18 bases between the two ends. CDR3 amino acids: CASSALGVSSGYTF. The CDR3 DNA reads TGTGCCAGCAGCGCCCTAGGGGTTTCAAGTGGCTACACCTTC.

The rearrangement links TRBV4-2 to TRBJ2-7; D gene unclear. This CDR3 region has 16 residues. The germline V gene has CDR1 LGHNA and CDR2 YNFKEQ. V dropped 0 bases and J dropped 6 bases, with 18 bases sitting between them. Here the CDR3 reads CASSQDVNTAVSEQYF. The CDR3 bases are TGTGCCAGCAGCCAAGATGTAAACACGGCGGTCTCCGAGCAGTACTTC.

The rearrangement joins TRBV12-5 to TRBJ2-3, with TRBD2 matching over 10 bases. The trim removed 3 bases at V and 1 base at J, leaving 7 bases unmatched. There are 17 residues in the CDR3. Germline CDR1 LGHNT, CDR2 FRNRAP. The CDR3 DNA is TGTGCTAGTGGTTTTCTCCTAGCGGGAGTGCGCACAGATACGCAGTATTTT. This translates into CASGFLLAGVRTDTQYF.

The rearrangement joins TRBV6-2 or TRBV6-3 to TRBJ1-2; tentative D call: TRBD1 (5 bases). V dropped 4 bases and J dropped 3 bases, with 9 bases sitting between them. The CDR3 has 13 residues. Germline V gene sequence: CDR1 MNHEY, CDR2 SVGEGT. In DNA, the CDR3 is TGTGCCAGCAGTTTACAGGTACACTATGGCTACACCTTC. This sequence encodes CASSLQVHYGYTF.

The chain combines TRBV3-1 with TRBJ1-3; D is unclear. CDR3 length: 18 amino acids. The ends were cut back, 0 bases at V and 0 bases at J, with 15 bases in the middle. Germline values: CDR1 LGHDT, CDR2 YNNKEL (reference sequence). CDR3 coding DNA: TGTGCCAGCAGCCAAGACAGAGACGTACTATCCTCTGGAAACACCATATATTTT. Translating it yields CASSQDRDVLSSGNTIYF.

The chain recombines TRBV5-1 with TRBJ1-2, with TRBD1 matching 7 bases. There are 13 residues in the CDR3. CDR1 and CDR2 (germline): SGHRS, YFSETQ. The V segment lost 2 bases and the J segment 8 bases; nucleotides outside the gene matches: 6. As DNA, the CDR3 is TGCGCCAGCAGCTTCGACAGGGAGATAGGCTACACCTTC. As protein: CASSFDREIGYTF.